This section outlines one T cell receptor beta chain sequence together with its context. Its antigen remains unidentified. V lost 5 bases, J lost 0 bases, and 16 bases lay in between. Germline values: CDR1 SGHTA, CDR2 FQGNSA. The CDR3 totals 16 residues. This sample is part of a study of cytomegalovirus exposure and HLA in healthy donors. Study observations and caveats: According to an earlier analysis, most TCR beta V segments yielded productive rearrangements about 87% or about 30% of the time.

The PCR was carried out with 60 Vbeta primers and 13 Jbeta primers. Clones were read by immunoSEQ multiplex PCR, and TCRdb kept only the in-frame ones, dropping some. The sample lists 100,000 to 140,000 clones; around 69% were seen once. This receptor was obtained from a man aged 18 to 29 in good health and CMV-seronegative. Sample: PBMCs. The chain couples TRBV7-2 to TRBJ1-1, with D possibly matching TRBD1 (6 bases). The CDR3 region has the DNA TGTGCCAGCAGCCGAGACAGGCGGGCTATGAACACTGAAGCTTTCTTT. Amino acid sequence: CASSRDRRAMNTEAFF. Supplemented by reference TRBV7-2 and TRBJ1-1, the full variable domain reads GAGVSQSPSNKVTEKGKDVELRCDPISGHTALYWYRQSLGQGLEFLIYFQGNSAPDKSGLPSDRFSAERTGGSVSTLTIQRTQQEDSAVYLCASSRDRRAMNTEAFFGQGTRLTVV.